These T cell receptor beta chains were read from a single sample in a study of blood T cell repertoires in COVID-19. Sequencing was performed with immunoSEQ multiplex PCR; in TCRdb, only in-frame clones are kept and a portion is missing. This table holds 100,000 or so clones, over 85% found once. Sequencing was carried out using peripheral blood. The source is a man in his sixties or seventies with acute or convalescent COVID-19. CDR3s include the opening cysteine and the closing phenylalanine or tryptophan. The order of the fields is J gene, clone size, D gene, CDR3 length, V gene, CDR3 DNA, CDR3 protein. D genes are given only for firm matches. Clone size is not always given. Where it is, it says once, few, many or a class for expanded clones.

j_gene: TRBJ2-1
abundance: .
d_gene: TRBD2
len: 15
v_gene: TRBV11-2
CDR3nt: TGTGCCAGCAGCTTCGGGAGGTGGAGTCGGAATGAGCAGTTCTTC
CDR3aa: CASSFGRWSRNEQFF

j_gene: TRBJ2-1
abundance: .
d_gene: TRBD2
len: 14
v_gene: TRBV2
CDR3nt: TGTGCCAGCAGTGACGAGCGGGGGGGTCATGAGCAGTTCTTC
CDR3aa: CASSDERGGHEQFF

j_gene: TRBJ1-2
abundance: few
d_gene: TRBD1
len: 12
v_gene: TRBV28
CDR3nt: TGTGCCACCACAGGGGGACTCGGTGGCTACACCTTC
CDR3aa: CATTGGLGGYTF

j_gene: TRBJ2-7
abundance: few
d_gene: TRBD2
len: 16
v_gene: TRBV4-3
CDR3nt: TGCGCCAGCAGCCAAGATGGGGGGACTAGCAGCTACGAGCAGTACTTC
CDR3aa: CASSQDGGTSSYEQYF

j_gene: TRBJ2-2
abundance: .
d_gene: TRBD2
len: 15
v_gene: TRBV7-9
CDR3nt: TGTGCCACCATACTAGCGGGAGTAAGAACCGGGGAGCTGTTTTTT
CDR3aa: CATILAGVRTGELFF

j_gene: TRBJ1-2
abundance: .
d_gene: TRBD1
len: 15
v_gene: TRBV29-1
CDR3nt: TGCAGCGTTGAAGAACGAGAGAAGGGGGCGAATGGCTACACCTTC
CDR3aa: CSVEEREKGANGYTF

j_gene: TRBJ1-4
abundance: .
d_gene: TRBD1
len: 20
v_gene: TRBV14
CDR3nt: TGTGCCAGCAGCCTATCGGAAACCGGGACAGGGGGCCGGTGGGATGAAAAACTGTTTTTT
CDR3aa: CASSLSETGTGGRWDEKLFF

j_gene: TRBJ2-5
abundance: .
d_gene: TRBD2
len: 17
v_gene: TRBV4-3
CDR3nt: TGCGCCAGCAGCCGACTCCTCTCGGCGGGAGGAGGGGAGACCCAGTACTTC
CDR3aa: CASSRLLSAGGGETQYF

j_gene: TRBJ2-3
abundance: .
d_gene: TRBD2
len: 16
v_gene: TRBV11-2
CDR3nt: TGTGCCAGCAGCACCCGGACTAGCGGGAGCACAGATACGCAGTATTTT
CDR3aa: CASSTRTSGSTDTQYF

j_gene: TRBJ2-1
abundance: .
d_gene: TRBD2
len: 16
v_gene: TRBV5-1
CDR3nt: TGCGCCAGCAGCTGGGCTAGCGGGGGACTCTACAATGAGCAGTTCTTC
CDR3aa: CASSWASGGLYNEQFF

j_gene: TRBJ1-4
abundance: .
d_gene: TRBD1
len: 14
v_gene: TRBV5-1
CDR3nt: TGCGCCAGCAGCGTACAGGGGATTAATGAAAAACTGTTTTTT
CDR3aa: CASSVQGINEKLFF

j_gene: TRBJ1-6
abundance: .
d_gene: .
len: 15
v_gene: TRBV2
CDR3nt: TGTGCCAGCGGAGGGACTTCTAACTATAATTCACCCCTCCACTTT
CDR3aa: CASGGTSNYNSPLHF

j_gene: TRBJ1-5
abundance: .
d_gene: TRBD1
len: 15
v_gene: TRBV9
CDR3nt: TGTGCCAGCAGCACCCTCGAGGGGGCTAATCAGCCCCAGCATTTT
CDR3aa: CASSTLEGANQPQHF

j_gene: TRBJ1-2
abundance: .
d_gene: .
len: 13
v_gene: TRBV18
CDR3nt: TGTGCCAGCTCACTTGACAGGAGCTATGGCTACACCTTC
CDR3aa: CASSLDRSYGYTF

j_gene: TRBJ2-7
abundance: .
d_gene: .
len: 13
v_gene: TRBV3-1/TRBV3-2
CDR3nt: TGTGCCAGCAGCTTTTTAAAGCGGCACGAGCAGTACTTC
CDR3aa: CASSFLKRHEQYF

j_gene: TRBJ2-1
abundance: .
d_gene: TRBD2
len: 13
v_gene: TRBV10-2
CDR3nt: TGCGCCAGCACCAGGACTAGCGGGGATGAGCAGTTCTTC
CDR3aa: CASTRTSGDEQFF

j_gene: TRBJ1-2
abundance: .
d_gene: TRBD1
len: 14
v_gene: TRBV7-2
CDR3nt: TGTGCCAGCAGCGTAATGACAGGGCAAAGTGGCTACACCTTC
CDR3aa: CASSVMTGQSGYTF

j_gene: TRBJ2-7
abundance: once
d_gene: TRBD1
len: 16
v_gene: TRBV11-1
CDR3nt: TGTGCCAGCAGCTTAGAAGGCCCAGGGGGTGTGTACGAGCAGTACTTC
CDR3aa: CASSLEGPGGVYEQYF

j_gene: TRBJ2-5
abundance: .
d_gene: .
len: 13
v_gene: TRBV5-5
CDR3nt: TGTGCCAGCAGCTTCCCAGCGGCAGAGACCCAGTACTTC
CDR3aa: CASSFPAAETQYF

j_gene: TRBJ1-4
abundance: few
d_gene: .
len: 14
v_gene: TRBV18
CDR3nt: TGTGCCAGCTCACCGGACATGATCGGAGAAAAACTGTTTTTT
CDR3aa: CASSPDMIGEKLFF

j_gene: TRBJ1-5
abundance: .
d_gene: TRBD1
len: 13
v_gene: TRBV10-3
CDR3nt: TGTGCCACCGCCGGGACAGGGAAACAGCCCCAGCATTTT
CDR3aa: CATAGTGKQPQHF

j_gene: TRBJ1-1
abundance: .
d_gene: .
len: 16
v_gene: TRBV3-1/TRBV3-2
CDR3nt: TGTGCCAGCAGCCAAGATCGGGGACATCGGAGGACTGAAGCTTTCTTT
CDR3aa: CASSQDRGHRRTEAFF

j_gene: TRBJ1-1
abundance: once
d_gene: .
len: 12
v_gene: TRBV5-3
CDR3nt: TGTGCCACCGGACCCAGGGAGGCTGAAGCTTTCTTT
CDR3aa: CATGPREAEAFF

j_gene: TRBJ1-5
abundance: .
d_gene: .
len: 14
v_gene: TRBV13
CDR3nt: TGTGCCAGCAGCTCTAGGACTGGCAATCAGCCCCAGCATTTT
CDR3aa: CASSSRTGNQPQHF

j_gene: TRBJ2-7
abundance: .
d_gene: .
len: 13
v_gene: TRBV27
CDR3nt: TGTGCCAGCAGTTTGATCGGCTCCTACGAGCAGTACTTC
CDR3aa: CASSLIGSYEQYF

j_gene: TRBJ2-7
abundance: .
d_gene: TRBD2
len: 17
v_gene: TRBV5-1
CDR3nt: TGCGCCAGCAGCTTGGCCGAAGGGAGCGGGAGTCCTTACGAGCAGTACTTC
CDR3aa: CASSLAEGSGSPYEQYF

j_gene: TRBJ1-6
abundance: few
d_gene: .
len: 15
v_gene: TRBV28
CDR3nt: TGTGCCAGCAGTCAGGAGCAGGGCGCTAATTCACCCCTCCACTTT
CDR3aa: CASSQEQGANSPLHF

j_gene: TRBJ2-5
abundance: .
d_gene: TRBD2
len: 18
v_gene: TRBV6-2/TRBV6-3
CDR3nt: TGTGCCAGCAGTTTCGGGACTAGCGGGATCACTCAGATAGAGACCCAGTACTTC
CDR3aa: CASSFGTSGITQIETQYF

j_gene: TRBJ2-1
abundance: .
d_gene: .
len: 16
v_gene: TRBV6-5
CDR3nt: TGTGCCAGCAGTTACTCGGTGAGGAGTTCCTACAATGAGCAGTTCTTC
CDR3aa: CASSYSVRSSYNEQFF

j_gene: TRBJ2-3
abundance: .
d_gene: TRBD2
len: 20
v_gene: TRBV27
CDR3nt: TGTGCCAGCAGTTTTTTGGGCGGGACTAGCGGTGCATCTAGCACAGATACGCAGTATTTT
CDR3aa: CASSFLGGTSGASSTDTQYF

j_gene: TRBJ1-2
abundance: few
d_gene: .
len: 15
v_gene: TRBV27
CDR3nt: TGTGCCAGCAGTCCCCGACAGAGGGGGATCTATGGCTACACCTTC
CDR3aa: CASSPRQRGIYGYTF

j_gene: TRBJ2-7
abundance: once
d_gene: TRBD1
len: 14
v_gene: TRBV7-2
CDR3nt: TGTGCCAGCAGCCAGGACAGGGGAAGTAACGAGCAGTACTTC
CDR3aa: CASSQDRGSNEQYF

j_gene: TRBJ1-2
abundance: .
d_gene: TRBD1
len: 13
v_gene: TRBV6-5
CDR3nt: TGTGCCAGCAGGACGACAGGGGTTGTTGGCTACACCTTC
CDR3aa: CASRTTGVVGYTF

j_gene: TRBJ2-7
abundance: .
d_gene: .
len: 15
v_gene: TRBV7-2
CDR3nt: TGTGCCAGCAATCCAGGGATGTCGTTATCCTACGAGCAGTACTTC
CDR3aa: CASNPGMSLSYEQYF

j_gene: TRBJ2-7
abundance: once
d_gene: .
len: 13
v_gene: TRBV18
CDR3nt: TGTGCCAGCTCACAACTCAGGATTTACGAGCAGTACTTC
CDR3aa: CASSQLRIYEQYF

j_gene: TRBJ1-1
abundance: .
d_gene: .
len: 14
v_gene: TRBV7-2
CDR3nt: TGTGCCAGCAGCTTTAACAGGGCGGGCACTGAAGCTTTCTTT
CDR3aa: CASSFNRAGTEAFF

j_gene: TRBJ1-4
abundance: .
d_gene: TRBD1
len: 18
v_gene: TRBV4-3
CDR3nt: TGCGCCAGCAGCCAAGTTCCCGGACAGGGAGGAACTAATGAAAAACTGTTTTTT
CDR3aa: CASSQVPGQGGTNEKLFF

j_gene: TRBJ1-2
abundance: .
d_gene: .
len: 14
v_gene: TRBV15
CDR3nt: TGTGCCACCAGCAGAGATTGGGGAGACTATGGCTACACCTTC
CDR3aa: CATSRDWGDYGYTF

j_gene: TRBJ2-1
abundance: .
d_gene: TRBD2
len: 15
v_gene: TRBV5-1
CDR3nt: TGCGCCAGCAGCCCGACTAGCGCCGGCTACAATGAGCAGTTCTTC
CDR3aa: CASSPTSAGYNEQFF

j_gene: TRBJ2-7
abundance: .
d_gene: .
len: 15
v_gene: TRBV7-6
CDR3nt: TGTGCCAGCAGCTTATTCGCGGGGGCAACCTACGAGCAGTACTTC
CDR3aa: CASSLFAGATYEQYF

j_gene: TRBJ1-4
abundance: .
d_gene: TRBD1
len: 16
v_gene: TRBV9
CDR3nt: TGTGCCAGCAGCGTGAGTTCCGGGACAGGGAGAATCAAACTGTTTTTT
CDR3aa: CASSVSSGTGRIKLFF

j_gene: TRBJ2-1
abundance: .
d_gene: .
len: 12
v_gene: TRBV7-9
CDR3nt: TGTGCCAGCAGCTCGGACTTAAATGAGCAGTTCTTC
CDR3aa: CASSSDLNEQFF

j_gene: TRBJ1-4
abundance: few
d_gene: .
len: 13
v_gene: TRBV2
CDR3nt: TGTGCCAGCAGTGGCATTGAGGTTGAAAAACTGTTTTTT
CDR3aa: CASSGIEVEKLFF

j_gene: TRBJ1-2
abundance: .
d_gene: TRBD1
len: 10
v_gene: TRBV25-1
CDR3nt: TGTGCCAGCAGTGGTCCGGGACAGATCTTC
CDR3aa: CASSGPGQIF

j_gene: TRBJ2-3
abundance: .
d_gene: TRBD1
len: 14
v_gene: TRBV11-3
CDR3nt: TGTGCCAGCAGCTTAGACAGGGGGACAGATACGCAGTATTTT
CDR3aa: CASSLDRGTDTQYF

j_gene: TRBJ2-3
abundance: once
d_gene: TRBD2
len: 18
v_gene: TRBV4-2
CDR3nt: TGTGCCAGCAGCCCCGGGACTAGCGGGAGATCCGGGGGAGATACGCAGTATTTT
CDR3aa: CASSPGTSGRSGGDTQYF

j_gene: TRBJ1-2
abundance: .
d_gene: TRBD1
len: 15
v_gene: TRBV6-5
CDR3nt: TGTGCCAGCAGTTACAGGGGACAGGGTTTCTATGGCTACACCTTC
CDR3aa: CASSYRGQGFYGYTF

j_gene: TRBJ1-2
abundance: once
d_gene: .
len: 13
v_gene: TRBV9
CDR3nt: TGTGCCAGCAGCGTAGGGGGAGGGCAAGGCTACACCTTC
CDR3aa: CASSVGGGQGYTF

j_gene: TRBJ1-2
abundance: .
d_gene: .
len: 12
v_gene: TRBV3-1/TRBV3-2
CDR3nt: TGTGCCAGCAGCCAATCAGGGATGGGCTACACCTTC
CDR3aa: CASSQSGMGYTF

j_gene: TRBJ1-1
abundance: once
d_gene: .
len: 16
v_gene: TRBV11-3
CDR3nt: TGTGCCAGCAGCTTAGGTCGCGGTATTTCGGGCACTGAAGCTTTCTTT
CDR3aa: CASSLGRGISGTEAFF

j_gene: TRBJ1-6
abundance: few
d_gene: .
len: 14
v_gene: TRBV7-9
CDR3nt: TGTGCCAGCAGCCGGGGCTCCTATAATTCACCCCTCCACTTT
CDR3aa: CASSRGSYNSPLHF

j_gene: TRBJ2-5
abundance: .
d_gene: TRBD1
len: 15
v_gene: TRBV29-1
CDR3nt: TGCAGCGCTGCCTGGACAGGGGGCGGGCGAGAGACCCAGTACTTC
CDR3aa: CSAAWTGGGRETQYF

j_gene: TRBJ1-5
abundance: .
d_gene: .
len: 17
v_gene: TRBV7-9
CDR3nt: TGTGCCAGCAGCTTAGACTTGGGACATAATAGCAATCAGCCCCAGCATTTT
CDR3aa: CASSLDLGHNSNQPQHF

j_gene: TRBJ2-1
abundance: .
d_gene: TRBD2
len: 13
v_gene: TRBV6-5
CDR3nt: TGTGCCAGCAGTTCGCTAGCGGGAGGGCCTACGGTCTTC
CDR3aa: CASSSLAGGPTVF

j_gene: TRBJ1-1
abundance: .
d_gene: TRBD1
len: 15
v_gene: TRBV14
CDR3nt: TGTGCCAGCAGCCGACAGGGGTTGGCGAACACTGAAGCTTTCTTT
CDR3aa: CASSRQGLANTEAFF

j_gene: TRBJ2-7
abundance: .
d_gene: TRBD1
len: 14
v_gene: TRBV7-2
CDR3nt: TGTGCCAGCAGCTTATGGACAGGGGGCTACGAGCAGTACTTC
CDR3aa: CASSLWTGGYEQYF

j_gene: TRBJ2-7
abundance: .
d_gene: .
len: 12
v_gene: TRBV6-2/TRBV6-3
CDR3nt: TGTGCCAGCAGTTTTCCTTCCTACGAGCAGTACTTC
CDR3aa: CASSFPSYEQYF

j_gene: TRBJ2-3
abundance: .
d_gene: .
len: 16
v_gene: TRBV4-1
CDR3nt: TGCGCCAGCAGCCAAGTCGTACTAGCCTTGACAGATACGCAGTATTTT
CDR3aa: CASSQVVLALTDTQYF

j_gene: TRBJ1-4
abundance: .
d_gene: .
len: 13
v_gene: TRBV28
CDR3nt: TGTGCCAGCAGCCGTGACAGAAATGAAAAACTGTTTTTT
CDR3aa: CASSRDRNEKLFF